Following are 9 T cell receptor beta chains from one sample sequenced in a study of blood T cells in healthy people across ages. Alongside a J-beta primer mix, a sample-barcoded 5' primer served in a second PCR lasting roughly 6 to 12 cycles. TCRdb called the 5' RACE reads again in MiXCR, with one record for every CDR3 protein. The table records over 500,000 distinct CDR3 sequences, around a quarter of them present only once. These data also formed part of another study, on T cells of mothers and their children.

The sequenced sample was blood. The receptor set was obtained from a boy between 2 and 15 years old in good health.

The gene calls are TRBV10-3 and TRBJ1-5, with 7 bases aligning to TRBD1. V lost 6 bases, J lost 2 bases, and 7 bases stayed unmatched. The CDR3 spans 15 residues. Looked up from germline, CDR1 is ENHRY and CDR2 is SYGVKD. The CDR3 protein is CAIRSTGVGNQPQHF. For the CDR3, the DNA is TGTGCCATCAGATCAACAGGGGTTGGCAATCAGCCCCAGCATTTT.

This clonotype was counted a few times. The chain joins TRBV6-2 or TRBV6-3 to TRBJ2-5, with D maybe TRBD2 (5 bases). The V end was cut by 2 bases, the J end by 11 bases, with 12 bases between. The germline V gene has CDR1 MNHEY and CDR2 SVGEGT. This CDR3 has 12 amino acids. The CDR3: CASSYPGLEQYF. DNA of the CDR3: TGTGCCAGCAGTTACCCCGGACTGGAGCAGTACTTC.

The chain joins TRBV3-1 to TRBJ1-6, with 9 bases lining up with TRBD1. CDR1 is LGHDT, CDR2 YNNKEL, per germline (reference sequence). Unmatched junction bases numbered 5, after V lost 1 base and J lost 4 bases. The CDR3 extends over 17 amino acids. The CDR3 spells CASSQGRGTGYNSPLHF. The CDR3 DNA is TGTGCCAGCAGCCAAGGAAGAGGGACAGGGTATAATTCACCCCTCCACTTT.

This clonotype showed up just a few times. The genes are TRBV12-3 or TRBV12-4 and TRBJ1-4; D gene uncertain. Trimming removed 1 base at V and 11 bases at J, with 17 bases between. This CDR3 has 15 residues. The CDR3 coding sequence is TGTGCCAGCAGTTTAGTGGGAGGCCCGCAGGACAAACTGTTTTTT. It specifies CASSLVGGPQDKLFF.

The chain recombines TRBV7-9 with TRBJ2-5; D remains unclear. The CDR3 is 14 residues long. Germline values: CDR1 SEHNR, CDR2 FQNEAQ (reference sequence). V was pared by 7 bases and J by 4 bases, with 16 bases between. The CDR3 region is CASTEPRGRETQYF. The CDR3, as DNA: TGTGCCAGCACTGAGCCCCGTGGTCGAGAGACCCAGTACTTC. Using reference TRBV7-9 and TRBJ2-5 for the parts outside the CDR3, the full variable domain is DTGVSQNPRHKITKRGQNVTFRCDPISEHNRLYWYRQTLGQGPEFLTYFQNEAQLEKSRLLSDRFSAERPKGSFSTLEIQRTEQGDSAMYLCASTEPRGRETQYFGPGTRLLVL.

The V and J genes are TRBV7-9 and TRBJ2-1, with 12 nucleotides matching TRBD2. The junction had 8 bases not matched to a gene; V was cut back by 7 bases and J by 10 bases. The CDR3 is made up of 14 amino acids. Germline V gives CDR1 SEHNR, CDR2 FQNEAQ (reference sequence). CDR3 nucleotides: TGTGCCAGCACTAGCGGGAGGGCCGGCGGGGAGCAGTTCTTC. Amino acid sequence: CASTSGRAGGEQFF.

J is TRBJ2-4 and V is TRBV2; 7 positions match TRBD1. The junction had 3 bases not matched to a gene; V was cut back by 4 bases and J by 0 bases. This CDR3 spans 15 amino acids. Looked up from germline, CDR1 is SNHLY and CDR2 is FYNNEI. The CDR3 region has the DNA TGTGCCAGCAGTGCAGGGGGAGTAGCCAAAAACATTCAGTACTTC. This encodes CASSAGGVAKNIQYF. Full variable domain (remainder filled in from reference TRBV2 and TRBJ2-4): EPEVTQTPSHQVTQMGQEVILRCVPISNHLYFYWYRQILGQKVEFLVSFYNNEISEKSEIFDDQFSVERPDGSNFTLKIRSTKLEDSAMYFCASSAGGVAKNIQYFGAGTRLSVL.

The chain employs TRBV2 and TRBJ2-5; 9 bases match TRBD1. The end of the DNA is better explained by TRBJ2-1, so the J call may be wrong. The germline V gene encodes CDR1 SNHLY and CDR2 FYNNEI. The CDR3 extends over 13 amino acids. The CDR3 DNA sequence: TGTGCCAGCCTGGGACAGGGAAACCATGAGCAGTTCTTC. As protein: CASLGQGNHEQFF.

The sample holds a few counts of this clonotype. V gene TRBV6-6 combines with J gene TRBJ2-5; 10 bases line up with TRBD1. CDR1 and CDR2 from the germline V gene are MNHNY and SVGAGI (reference sequence). This CDR3 is built from 14 residues. V trimming: 2 bases; J trimming: 7 bases; junction bases outside the gene matches: 4. DNA for the CDR3: TGTGCCAGCAGTTACGACAGGGGGCAGGGGACCCAGTACTTC. It is translated as CASSYDRGQGTQYF.